This TCR beta chain came from a study of OX40 agonist ivuxolimab in advanced cancers. In the study overall: Treatment of patients was with ivuxolimab, an agonistic anti-OX40 (CD134) antibody. Study outcomes and limitations: Among the lowest peripheral clonal expansion occurred in 0.1-3.0 mg/kg partial responders. Doses of 0.1 to 3.0 mg/kg were accompanied by clonal expansion of CD4+ and CD8+ blood T cells by week 6.

As for this clone: Its antigen is unidentified.

Assay: immunoSEQ multiplex PCR; the TCRdb copy retains only in-frame clones and omits some. The top ten clones hold approximately 0.26% of a sample with about 89,000 clones, 70% to 90% of them seen once. Germline trimming cut 7 bases from V and 4 bases from J; bases unmatched to any gene: 10. Germline V gene lookup returns CDR1 SGHTA and CDR2 FQGNSA. The CDR3 has 15 residues. The sequence was collected from an adult with an advanced solid tumor such as melanoma, head and neck, liver or kidney cancer. This chain joins TRBV7-2 and TRBJ2-5; 9 bases agree with TRBD2. Sequencing was performed on CD4+ or CD8+ T cells sorted from blood, taken in a trial of the OX40 agonist ivuxolimab. The CDR3 loop reads CASIRAGGRRETQYF. CDR3 nucleotides: TGTGCCAGCATAAGGGCGGGGGGGCGGCGAGAGACCCAGTACTTC. The full variable domain, with the rest looked up from reference TRBV7-2 and TRBJ2-5, is GAGVSQSPSNKVTEKGKDVELRCDPISGHTALYWYRQSLGQGLEFLIYFQGNSAPDKSGLPSDRFSAERTGGSVSTLTIQRTQQEDSAVYLCASIRAGGRRETQYFGPGTRLLVL.